Presented here are 3 T cell receptor beta chains from one specimen sequenced in a study of blood T cell repertoires in COVID-19. Some clones are missing from TCRdb's copy, which holds only in-frame ones; the method was immunoSEQ multiplex PCR. The sample lists roughly 350,000 clones, roughly 90% seen once, with less than 20% in the top ten. The sample was PBMCs or T cells enriched from blood (not recorded which). These receptors originate from a woman in her twenties or thirties who had recovered from COVID-19.

The genes are TRBV6-5 and TRBJ1-1; possible D gene TRBD1, 5 bases. The ends were cut back, 0 bases at V and 6 bases at J, with 14 bases in the middle. CDR3 size: 15 residues. Germline CDR1 reads MNHEY; CDR2 reads SVGAGI. The CDR3, as DNA: TGTGCCAGCAGTTACTCTTATGGGGGAGGTGCTGAAGCTTTCTTT. Encoded protein: CASSYSYGGGAEAFF.

V and J are TRBV5-1 and TRBJ1-2, with 9 bases identical to TRBD1. The V gene's germline CDR1 is SGHRS and CDR2 YFSETQ. The CDR3 loop spans 15 amino acids. The junction had 12 bases not matched to a gene; V was cut back by 5 bases and J by 7 bases. The CDR3 loop is CASSYSGTGKRGYTF. Written as DNA, the CDR3 is TGCGCCAGCAGTTACTCCGGGACAGGGAAACGTGGCTACACCTTC.

The gene calls are TRBV12-5 and TRBJ2-3, with 7 bases aligning to TRBD1. This CDR3 has 15 amino acids. The germline CDR1 and CDR2 sequences are LGHNT and FRNRAP. Unmatched junction bases numbered 11, after V lost 1 base and J lost 10 bases. The CDR3 protein is CASGLDAIRGSPQYF. The CDR3 DNA reads as TGTGCTAGTGGTTTGGACGCTATCAGGGGGTCCCCGCAGTATTTT.